This section outlines one T cell receptor beta chain sequence together with its context. What it binds is not known. Method: immunoSEQ multiplex PCR; TCRdb's copy keeps in-frame clones and lacks some. The profile covers over 120,000 clones, with 80% to 90% appearing a single time and around 8% taken by the ten largest. CDR1 LGHDT and CDR2 YNNKEL come from the germline V gene (reference sequence). V gave up 6 bases and J gave up 3 bases, with 6 bases separating them. The CDR3 has 11 amino acids. The sample originates from a study of T cell responses to AZD1222 COVID-19 vaccine. Notes on the study in general: The CD4 TCRs associated with vaccination extended across spike and predominated at 160-218 and 743-854. Baseline serology detected seropositivity in only six AZD1222 recipients. White British ancestry dominated among donors, who included more females, and clonal diversity was possibly underestimated.

This clonotype was obtained from an adult in good health. V usage is TRBV3-1 (or the pseudogene TRBV3-2) and J usage is TRBJ2-7; no clear D gene. The material sequenced was peripheral blood, taken on day 0 of AZD1222 vaccination. CDR3 loop: CASSYHYEQYF. The DNA for the CDR3 is TGTGCCAGCAGTTACCACTACGAGCAGTACTTC.